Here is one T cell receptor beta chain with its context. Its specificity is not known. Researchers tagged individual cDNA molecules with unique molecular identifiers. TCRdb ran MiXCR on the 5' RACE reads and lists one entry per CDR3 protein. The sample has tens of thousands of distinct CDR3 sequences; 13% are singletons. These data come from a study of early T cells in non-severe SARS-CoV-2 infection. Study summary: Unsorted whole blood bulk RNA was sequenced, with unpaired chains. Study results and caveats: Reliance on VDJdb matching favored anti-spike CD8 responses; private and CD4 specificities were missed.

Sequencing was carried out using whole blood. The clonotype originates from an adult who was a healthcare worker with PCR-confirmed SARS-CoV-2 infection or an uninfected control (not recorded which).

The CDR3 loop is CASSILTEAFF. For the CDR3, the DNA is TGTGCCAGCAGTATCTTGACTGAAGCTTTCTTT. J is TRBJ1-1 and V is TRBV6-2 or TRBV6-3; D gene ambiguous. Germline lookup yields CDR1 MNHEY and CDR2 SVGEGT. V lost 5 bases and J lost 5, with 6 bases in between. The CDR3 totals 11 residues.